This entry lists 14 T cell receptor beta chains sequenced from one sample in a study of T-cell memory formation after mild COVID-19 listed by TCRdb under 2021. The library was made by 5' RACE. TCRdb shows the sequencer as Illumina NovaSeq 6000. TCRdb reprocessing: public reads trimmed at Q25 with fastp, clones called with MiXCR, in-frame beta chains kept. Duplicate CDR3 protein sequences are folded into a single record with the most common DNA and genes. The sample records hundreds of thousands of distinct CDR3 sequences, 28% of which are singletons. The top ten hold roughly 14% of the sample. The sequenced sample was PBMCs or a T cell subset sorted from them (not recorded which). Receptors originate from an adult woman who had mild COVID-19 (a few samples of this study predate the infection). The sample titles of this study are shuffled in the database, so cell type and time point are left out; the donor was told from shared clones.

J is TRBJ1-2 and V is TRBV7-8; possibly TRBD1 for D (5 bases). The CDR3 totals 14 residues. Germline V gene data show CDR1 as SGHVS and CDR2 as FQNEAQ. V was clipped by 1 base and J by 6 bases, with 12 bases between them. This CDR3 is CASSLVEGRDGYTF. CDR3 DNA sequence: TGTGCCAGCAGCTTAGTTGAGGGGCGCGATGGCTACACCTTC.

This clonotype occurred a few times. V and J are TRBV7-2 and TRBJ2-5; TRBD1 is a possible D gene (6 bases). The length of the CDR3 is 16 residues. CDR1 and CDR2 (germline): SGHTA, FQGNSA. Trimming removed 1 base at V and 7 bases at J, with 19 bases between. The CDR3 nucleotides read TGTGCCAGCAGCTTAGGAGCTGGGACAAAGTCTGGGACCCAGTACTTC. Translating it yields CASSLGAGTKSGTQYF.

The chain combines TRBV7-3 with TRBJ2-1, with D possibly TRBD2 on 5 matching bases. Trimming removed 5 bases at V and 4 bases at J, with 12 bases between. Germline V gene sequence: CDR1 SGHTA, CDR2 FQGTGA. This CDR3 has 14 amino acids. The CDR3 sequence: CASSPGVVYNEQFF. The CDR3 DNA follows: TGTGCCAGCAGCCCCGGGGTAGTTTACAATGAGCAGTTCTTC.

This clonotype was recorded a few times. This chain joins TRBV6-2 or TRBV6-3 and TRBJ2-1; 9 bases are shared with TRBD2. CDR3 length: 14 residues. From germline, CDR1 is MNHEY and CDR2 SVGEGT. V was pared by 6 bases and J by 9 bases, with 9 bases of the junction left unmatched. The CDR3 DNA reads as TGTGCCAGCAGAAAAAGCGGGAGGATAGGTGAGCAGTTCTTC. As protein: CASRKSGRIGEQFF.

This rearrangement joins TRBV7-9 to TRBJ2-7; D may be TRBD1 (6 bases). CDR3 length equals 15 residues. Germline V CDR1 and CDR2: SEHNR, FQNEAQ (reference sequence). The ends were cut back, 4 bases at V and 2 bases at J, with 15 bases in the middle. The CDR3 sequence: CASSSVPGQTYEQYF. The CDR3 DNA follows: TGTGCCAGCAGCTCCGTTCCGGGACAAACCTACGAGCAGTACTTC.

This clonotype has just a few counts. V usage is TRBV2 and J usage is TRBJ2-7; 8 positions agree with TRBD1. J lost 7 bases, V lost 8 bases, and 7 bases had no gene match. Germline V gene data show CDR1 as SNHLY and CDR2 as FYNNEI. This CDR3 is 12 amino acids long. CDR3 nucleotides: TGTGCCAGCGAAAGGACAGGGAGGGAGCAGTACTTC. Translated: CASERTGREQYF.

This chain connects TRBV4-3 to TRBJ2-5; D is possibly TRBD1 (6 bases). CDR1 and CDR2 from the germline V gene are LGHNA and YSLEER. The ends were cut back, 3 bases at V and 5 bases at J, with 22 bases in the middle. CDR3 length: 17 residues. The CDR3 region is CASSQFKGGPRGETQYF. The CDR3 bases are TGCGCCAGCAGCCAGTTCAAAGGGGGACCCCGTGGGGAGACCCAGTACTTC.

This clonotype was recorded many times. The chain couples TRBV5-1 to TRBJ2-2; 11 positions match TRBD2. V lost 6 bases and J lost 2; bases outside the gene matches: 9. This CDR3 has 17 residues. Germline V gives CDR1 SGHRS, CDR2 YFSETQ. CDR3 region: CASTLAGGLPNTGELFF. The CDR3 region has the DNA TGCGCCAGCACCCTAGCGGGAGGATTGCCCAACACCGGGGAGCTGTTTTTT.

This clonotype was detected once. CDR3 amino acids: CASSKLAGGYEQFF. CDR3 in DNA: TGCGCCAGCAGCAAACTAGCGGGAGGGTATGAGCAGTTCTTC. The rearrangement links TRBV4-3 to TRBJ2-1, with 13 positions matching TRBD2. The CDR3 is 14 amino acids. Germline lookup yields CDR1 LGHNA and CDR2 YSLEER. V gave up 5 bases and J gave up 8 bases; unmatched junction bases: 3.

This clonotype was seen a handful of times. DNA for the CDR3: TGCAGTGCTAGAGATTCTGCGGCTAGCGGGAGGGGGGCGCTCACAGATACGCAGTATTTT. Residues: CSARDSAASGRGALTDTQYF. V is TRBV20-1 and J is TRBJ2-3; 12 bases align to TRBD2. J was trimmed by 2 bases and V by 0 bases; bases with no gene match: 15. Germline V CDR1 and CDR2: DFQATT, SNEGSKA (reference sequence). This CDR3 contains 20 residues.

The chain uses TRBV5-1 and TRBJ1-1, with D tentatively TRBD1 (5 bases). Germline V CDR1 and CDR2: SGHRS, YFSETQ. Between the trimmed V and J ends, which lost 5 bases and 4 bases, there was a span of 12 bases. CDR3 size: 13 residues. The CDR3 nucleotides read TGCGCCAGCAGGTGGGGGGACGGCACTGAAGCTTTCTTT. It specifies CASRWGDGTEAFF. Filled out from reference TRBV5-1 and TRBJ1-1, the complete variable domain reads KAGVTQTPRYLIKTRGQQVTLSCSPISGHRSVSWYQQTPGQGLQFLFEYFSETQRNKGNFPGRFSGRQFSNSRSEMNVSTLELGDSALYLCASRWGDGTEAFFGQGTRLTVV.

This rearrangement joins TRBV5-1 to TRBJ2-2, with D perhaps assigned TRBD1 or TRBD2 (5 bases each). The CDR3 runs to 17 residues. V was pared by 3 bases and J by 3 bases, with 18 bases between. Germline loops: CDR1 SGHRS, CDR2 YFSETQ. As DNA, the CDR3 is TGCGCCAGCAGCTGGGGACCTCGGCAGAGAGACACCGGGGAGCTGTTTTTT. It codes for CASSWGPRQRDTGELFF.

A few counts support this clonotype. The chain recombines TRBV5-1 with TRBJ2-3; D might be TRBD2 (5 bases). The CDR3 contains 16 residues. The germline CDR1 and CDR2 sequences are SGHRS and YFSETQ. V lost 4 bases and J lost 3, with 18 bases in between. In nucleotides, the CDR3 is TGCGCCAGCAGCCAGCTCCGGGGAACGGGGACAGATACGCAGTATTTT. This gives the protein CASSQLRGTGTDTQYF.

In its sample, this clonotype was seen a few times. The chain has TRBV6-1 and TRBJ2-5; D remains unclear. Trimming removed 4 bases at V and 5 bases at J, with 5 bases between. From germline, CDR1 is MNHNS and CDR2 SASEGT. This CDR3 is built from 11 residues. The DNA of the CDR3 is TGTGCCAGCAGTGTTGTGGAGACCCAGTACTTC. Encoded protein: CASSVVETQYF.